This T cell receptor beta chain was obtained from a study of identical twins. Overall study findings and caveats: In cord blood, abundant beta clonotypes had fewer insertions; memory showed no trend. Shared out-of-frame alpha sequences (those common to twins) showed excess low generation probability.

Via MiXCR, TCRdb re-called the 5' RACE reads, giving one row per CDR3 protein. The sample carries hundreds of thousands of distinct CDR3 sequences, 6% to 6.5% recorded once. This CDR3 comprises 14 residues. From germline, CDR1 is SGHDN and CDR2 FVKESK. V lost 0 bases and J lost 4, with 10 bases in between. This clonotype has only a few counts. Its antigen is not known. The receptor was isolated from a man aged 18 to 29 in good health. The specimen sequenced was naive T cells sorted from blood. The V gene is TRBV14, the J gene TRBJ2-7; D is perhaps TRBD1 (5 bases). CDR3 nucleotides: TGTGCCAGCAGCCAAGATACAGGACGGTACGAGCAGTACTTC. Protein product: CASSQDTGRYEQYF.